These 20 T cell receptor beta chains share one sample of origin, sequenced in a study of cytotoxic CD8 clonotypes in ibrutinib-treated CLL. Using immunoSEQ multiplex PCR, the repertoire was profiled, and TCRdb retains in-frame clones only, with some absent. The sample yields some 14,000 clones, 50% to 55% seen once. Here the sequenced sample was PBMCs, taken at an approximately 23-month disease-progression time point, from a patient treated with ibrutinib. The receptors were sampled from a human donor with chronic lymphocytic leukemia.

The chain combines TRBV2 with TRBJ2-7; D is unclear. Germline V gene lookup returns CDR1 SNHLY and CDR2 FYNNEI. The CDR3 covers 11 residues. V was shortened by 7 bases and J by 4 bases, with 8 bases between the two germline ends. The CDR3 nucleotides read TGTGCCAGCACGGTGGCGTACGAGCAGTACTTC. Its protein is CASTVAYEQYF.

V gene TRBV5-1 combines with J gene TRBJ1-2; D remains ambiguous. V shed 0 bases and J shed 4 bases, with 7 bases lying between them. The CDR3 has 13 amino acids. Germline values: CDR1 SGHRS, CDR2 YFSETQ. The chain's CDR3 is CASSLEGLYGYTF. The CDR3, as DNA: TGCGCCAGCAGCTTGGAAGGCCTCTATGGCTACACCTTC.

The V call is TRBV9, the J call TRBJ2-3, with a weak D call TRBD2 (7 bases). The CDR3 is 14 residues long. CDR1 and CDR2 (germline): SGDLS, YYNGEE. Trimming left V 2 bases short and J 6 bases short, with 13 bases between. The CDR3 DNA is TGTGCCAGCAGCGTGGGGGGGCACGATGATACGCAGTATTTT. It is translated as CASSVGGHDDTQYF.

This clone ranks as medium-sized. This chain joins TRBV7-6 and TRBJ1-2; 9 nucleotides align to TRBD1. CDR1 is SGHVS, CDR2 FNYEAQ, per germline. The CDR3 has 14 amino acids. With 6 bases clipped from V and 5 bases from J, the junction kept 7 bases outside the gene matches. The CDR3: CASSFLQGAYGYTF. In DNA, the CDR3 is TGTGCCAGCAGTTTTCTACAGGGGGCTTATGGCTACACCTTC.

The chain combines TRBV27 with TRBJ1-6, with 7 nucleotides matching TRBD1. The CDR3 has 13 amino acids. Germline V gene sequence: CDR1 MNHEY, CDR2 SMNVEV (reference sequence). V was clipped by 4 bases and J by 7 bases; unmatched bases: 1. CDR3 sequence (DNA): TGTGCCAGCAGTTGGGACAGAAATTCACCCCTCCACTTT. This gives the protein CASSWDRNSPLHF.

CDR3 DNA: TGTGCCAGCAGCGTAGCCGGGACTCCACGAAACACCATATATTTT. Encoded protein: CASSVAGTPRNTIYF. The chain joins TRBV9 to TRBJ1-3, with D maybe TRBD1 (5 bases). V was cut by 0 bases and J by 5 bases, with 12 bases left in between. There are 15 residues in the CDR3. Per germline, CDR1 SGDLS and CDR2 YYNGEE.

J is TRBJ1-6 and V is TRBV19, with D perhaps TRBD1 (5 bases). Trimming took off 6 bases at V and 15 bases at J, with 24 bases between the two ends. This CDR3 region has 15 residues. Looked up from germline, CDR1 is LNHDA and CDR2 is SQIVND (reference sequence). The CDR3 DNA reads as TGTGCCAGTAGCCGCGACTCCGGGACGGTTCCTCTCCTCCACTTT. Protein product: CASSRDSGTVPLLHF.

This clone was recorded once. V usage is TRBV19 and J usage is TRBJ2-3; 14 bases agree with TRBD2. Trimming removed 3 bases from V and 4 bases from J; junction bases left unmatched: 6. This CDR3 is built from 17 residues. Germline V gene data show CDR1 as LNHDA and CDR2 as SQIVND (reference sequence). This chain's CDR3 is CASSMTSGGVYSDTQYF. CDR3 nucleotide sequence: TGTGCCAGTAGTATGACTAGCGGGGGGGTCTACTCAGATACGCAGTATTTT.

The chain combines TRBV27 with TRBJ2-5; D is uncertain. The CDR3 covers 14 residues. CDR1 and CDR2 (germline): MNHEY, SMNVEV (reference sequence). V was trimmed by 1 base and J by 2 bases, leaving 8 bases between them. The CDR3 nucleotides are TGTGCCAGCAGTTTATTTGCGCATCAAGAGACCCAGTACTTC. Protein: CASSLFAHQETQYF.

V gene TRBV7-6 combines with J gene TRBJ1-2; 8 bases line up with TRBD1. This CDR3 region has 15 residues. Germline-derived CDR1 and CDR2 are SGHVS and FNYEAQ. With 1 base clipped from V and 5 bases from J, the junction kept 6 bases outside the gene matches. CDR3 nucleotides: TGTGCCAGCAGCTTAGGAACAGGGGGGACTTATGGCTACACCTTC. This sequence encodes CASSLGTGGTYGYTF.

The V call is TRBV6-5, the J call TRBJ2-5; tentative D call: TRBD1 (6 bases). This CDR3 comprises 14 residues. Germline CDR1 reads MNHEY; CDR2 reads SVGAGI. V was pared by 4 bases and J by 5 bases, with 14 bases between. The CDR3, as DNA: TGTGCCAGCAGTTCCACCCGACAGGCGGAGACCCAGTACTTC. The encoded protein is CASSSTRQAETQYF.

The CDR3 sequence: CASSVSGGPYNEQFF. In nucleotides, the CDR3 is TGTGCCAGCAGCGTTAGCGGGGGACCCTACAATGAGCAGTTCTTC. The chain couples TRBV9 to TRBJ2-1, with 9 bases identical to TRBD2. V gave up 2 bases and J gave up 2 bases; unmatched junction bases: 2. Germline assignment: CDR1 SGDLS and CDR2 YYNGEE. CDR3 length: 15 amino acids. The full variable domain, with the rest looked up from reference TRBV9 and TRBJ2-1, is DSGVTQTPKHLITATGQRVTLRCSPRSGDLSVYWYQQSLDQGLQFLIQYYNGEERAKGNILERFSAQQFPDLHSELNLSSLELGDSALYFCASSVSGGPYNEQFFGPGTRLTVL.

The CDR3 protein is CASSLSLGRDTEAFF. DNA for the CDR3: TGTGCCAGCAGCTTGTCTCTGGGGAGGGACACTGAAGCTTTCTTT. V and J are TRBV5-6 and TRBJ1-1; D gene ambiguous. The CDR3 loop spans 15 amino acids. The V end was cut by 1 base, the J end by 3 bases, with 13 bases between. The V gene's germline CDR1 is SGHDT and CDR2 YYEEEE.

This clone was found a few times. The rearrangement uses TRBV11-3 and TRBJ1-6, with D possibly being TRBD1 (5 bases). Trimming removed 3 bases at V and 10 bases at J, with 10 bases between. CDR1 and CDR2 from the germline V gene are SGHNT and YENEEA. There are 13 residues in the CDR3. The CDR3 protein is CASSFRRDSPLHF. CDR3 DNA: TGTGCCAGCAGCTTTAGGAGGGACTCACCCCTCCACTTT.

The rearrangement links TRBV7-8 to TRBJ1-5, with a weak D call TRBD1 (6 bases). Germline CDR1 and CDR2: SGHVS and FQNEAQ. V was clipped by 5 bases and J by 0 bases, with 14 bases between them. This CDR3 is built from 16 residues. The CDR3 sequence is CASSVYRTVSNQPQHF. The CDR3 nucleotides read TGTGCCAGCAGCGTCTATAGGACAGTTAGCAATCAGCCCCAGCATTTT.

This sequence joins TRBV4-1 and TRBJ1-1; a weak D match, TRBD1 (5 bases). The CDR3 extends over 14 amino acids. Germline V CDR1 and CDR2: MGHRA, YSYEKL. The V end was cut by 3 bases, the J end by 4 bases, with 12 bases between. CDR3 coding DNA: TGCGCCAGCAGCCACGGGGCGGGGGGCACTGAAGCTTTCTTT. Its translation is CASSHGAGGTEAFF.

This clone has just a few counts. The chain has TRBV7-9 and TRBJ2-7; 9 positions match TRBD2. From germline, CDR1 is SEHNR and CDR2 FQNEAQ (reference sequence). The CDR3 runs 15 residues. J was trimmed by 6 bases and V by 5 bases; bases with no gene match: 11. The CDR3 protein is CASSPGAGGVREQYF. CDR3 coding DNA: TGTGCCAGCAGCCCAGGGGCGGGAGGGGTGCGCGAGCAGTACTTC.

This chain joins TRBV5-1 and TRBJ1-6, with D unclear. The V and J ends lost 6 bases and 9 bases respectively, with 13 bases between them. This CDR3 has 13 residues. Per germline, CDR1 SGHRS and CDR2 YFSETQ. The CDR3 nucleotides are TGCGCCAGCACTCCCATTACGGGTTCACCCCTCCACTTT. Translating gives CASTPITGSPLHF.

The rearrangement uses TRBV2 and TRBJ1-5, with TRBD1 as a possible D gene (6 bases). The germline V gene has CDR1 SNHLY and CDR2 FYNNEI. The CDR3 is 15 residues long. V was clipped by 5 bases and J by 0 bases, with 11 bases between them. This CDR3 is CASSLNRVSNQPQHF. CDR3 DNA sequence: TGTGCCAGCAGTTTAAACAGGGTTAGCAATCAGCCCCAGCATTTT.

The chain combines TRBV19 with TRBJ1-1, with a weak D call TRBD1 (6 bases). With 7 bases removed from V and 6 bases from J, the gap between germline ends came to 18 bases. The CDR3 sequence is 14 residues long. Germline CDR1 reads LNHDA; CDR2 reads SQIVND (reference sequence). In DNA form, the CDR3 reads TGTGCCAGTATTCCGACGGGGGGCGTCGCTGAAGCTTTCTTT. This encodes CASIPTGGVAEAFF.